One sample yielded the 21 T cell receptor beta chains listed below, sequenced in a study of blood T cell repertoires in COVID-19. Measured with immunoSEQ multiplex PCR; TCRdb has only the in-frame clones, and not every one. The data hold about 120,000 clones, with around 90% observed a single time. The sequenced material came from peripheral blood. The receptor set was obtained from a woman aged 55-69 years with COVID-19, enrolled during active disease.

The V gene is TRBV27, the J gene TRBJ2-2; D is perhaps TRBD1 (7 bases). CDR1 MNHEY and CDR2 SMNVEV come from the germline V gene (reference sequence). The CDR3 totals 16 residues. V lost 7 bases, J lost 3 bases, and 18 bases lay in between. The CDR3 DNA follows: TGTGCCAGCATCACCCGTCAGGGGGGTGACACCGGGGAGCTGTTTTTT. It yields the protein CASITRQGGDTGELFF.

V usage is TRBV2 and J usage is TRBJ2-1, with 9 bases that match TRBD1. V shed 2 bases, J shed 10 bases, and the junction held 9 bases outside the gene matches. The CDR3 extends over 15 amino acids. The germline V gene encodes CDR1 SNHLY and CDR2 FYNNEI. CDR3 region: CASSEFRTGAGEQFF. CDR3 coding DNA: TGTGCCAGCAGTGAATTTAGGACAGGGGCCGGGGAGCAGTTCTTC.

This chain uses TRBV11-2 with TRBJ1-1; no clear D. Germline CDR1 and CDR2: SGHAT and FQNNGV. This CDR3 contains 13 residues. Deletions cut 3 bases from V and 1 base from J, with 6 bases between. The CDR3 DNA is TGTGCCAGCAGCTTTGCGGAGAACACTGAAGCTTTCTTT. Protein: CASSFAENTEAFF.

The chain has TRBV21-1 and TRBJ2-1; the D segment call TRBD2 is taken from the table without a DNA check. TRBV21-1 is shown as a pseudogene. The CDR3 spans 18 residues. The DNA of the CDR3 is TGTGCCAGCAGTTTAACCGGGACTAGCGGAATCCCGCTCAATGAGCAGTTCTTC. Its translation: CASSLTGTSGIPLNEQFF.

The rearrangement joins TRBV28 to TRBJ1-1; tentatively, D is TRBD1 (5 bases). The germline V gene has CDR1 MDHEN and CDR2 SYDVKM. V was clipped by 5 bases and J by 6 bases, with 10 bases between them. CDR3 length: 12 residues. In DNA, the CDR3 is TGTGCCAGCAGTCGCAGGGCCGCTGAAGCTTTCTTT. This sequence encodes CASSRRAAEAFF.

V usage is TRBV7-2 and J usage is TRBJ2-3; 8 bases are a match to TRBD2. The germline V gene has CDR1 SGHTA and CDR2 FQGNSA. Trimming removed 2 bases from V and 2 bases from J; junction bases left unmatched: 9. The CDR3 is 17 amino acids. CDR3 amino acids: CASSLFLGGVNTDTQYF. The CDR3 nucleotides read TGTGCCAGCAGCTTATTTCTCGGGGGGGTTAACACAGATACGCAGTATTTT.

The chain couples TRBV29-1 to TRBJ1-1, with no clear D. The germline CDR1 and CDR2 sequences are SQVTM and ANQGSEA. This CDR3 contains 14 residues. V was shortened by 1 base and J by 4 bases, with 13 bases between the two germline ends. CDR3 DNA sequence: TGCAGCGTTGAAGTGGGAGGGTTGGGCACTGAAGCTTTCTTT. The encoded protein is CSVEVGGLGTEAFF.

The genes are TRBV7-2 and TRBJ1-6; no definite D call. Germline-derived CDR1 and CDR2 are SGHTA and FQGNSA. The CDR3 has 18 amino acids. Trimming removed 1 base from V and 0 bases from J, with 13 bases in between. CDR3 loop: CASSLGSGSSSYNSPLHF. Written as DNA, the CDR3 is TGTGCCAGCAGCTTAGGGTCTGGGAGTTCCTCCTATAATTCACCCCTCCACTTT.

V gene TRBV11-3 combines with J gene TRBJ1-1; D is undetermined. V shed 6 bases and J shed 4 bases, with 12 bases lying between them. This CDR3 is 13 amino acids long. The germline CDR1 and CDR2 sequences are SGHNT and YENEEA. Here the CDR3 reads CASSFGYLTEAFF. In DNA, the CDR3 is TGTGCCAGCAGTTTCGGTTATCTCACTGAAGCTTTCTTT.

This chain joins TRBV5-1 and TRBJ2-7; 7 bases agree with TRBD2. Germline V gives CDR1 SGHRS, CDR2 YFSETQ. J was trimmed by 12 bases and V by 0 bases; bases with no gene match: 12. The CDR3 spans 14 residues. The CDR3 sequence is CASSLAEGRGSSYF. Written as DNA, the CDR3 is TGCGCCAGCAGCTTGGCCGAGGGGAGGGGATCATCGTACTTC. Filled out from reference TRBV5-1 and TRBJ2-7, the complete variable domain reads KAGVTQTPRYLIKTRGQQVTLSCSPISGHRSVSWYQQTPGQGLQFLFEYFSETQRNKGNFPGRFSGRQFSNSRSEMNVSTLELGDSALYLCASSLAEGRGSSYFGPGTRLTVT.

CDR3 protein: CASSQRRTGGNTIYF. The CDR3 nucleotides read TGTGCCAGCAGCCAACGTAGGACAGGAGGAAACACCATATATTTT. This chain connects TRBV3-1 (or the pseudogene TRBV3-2) to TRBJ1-3, with 7 bases that match TRBD1. CDR3 length: 15 amino acids. V trimming: 2 bases; J trimming: 4 bases; junction bases outside the gene matches: 5. Germline V lookup: CDR1 LGHDT, CDR2 YNNKEL (reference sequence).

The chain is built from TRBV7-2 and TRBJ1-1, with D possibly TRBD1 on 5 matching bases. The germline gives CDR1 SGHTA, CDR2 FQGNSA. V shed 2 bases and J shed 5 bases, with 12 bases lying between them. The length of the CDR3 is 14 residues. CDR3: CASSLKFRDTEAFF. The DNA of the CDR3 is TGTGCCAGCAGCTTAAAATTCAGGGATACTGAAGCTTTCTTT.

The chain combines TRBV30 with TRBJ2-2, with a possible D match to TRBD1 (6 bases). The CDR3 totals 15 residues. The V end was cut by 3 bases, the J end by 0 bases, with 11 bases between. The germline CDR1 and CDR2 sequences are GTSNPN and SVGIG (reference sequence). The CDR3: CAWRGDTTNTGELFF. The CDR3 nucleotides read TGTGCCTGGAGAGGGGACACGACGAACACCGGGGAGCTGTTTTTT.

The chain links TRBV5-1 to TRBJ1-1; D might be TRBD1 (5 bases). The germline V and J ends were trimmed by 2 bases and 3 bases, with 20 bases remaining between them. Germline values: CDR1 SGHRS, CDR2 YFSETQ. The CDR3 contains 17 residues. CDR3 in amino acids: CASSFTTKYGGYTEAFF. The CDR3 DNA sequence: TGCGCCAGCAGCTTCACTACAAAGTACGGGGGGTACACTGAAGCTTTCTTT.

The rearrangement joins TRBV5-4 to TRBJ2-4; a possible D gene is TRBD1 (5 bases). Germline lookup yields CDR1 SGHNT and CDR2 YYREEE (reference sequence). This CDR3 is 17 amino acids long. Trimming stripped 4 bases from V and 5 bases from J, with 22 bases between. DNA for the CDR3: TGTGCCAGCAGCCTACCAGCCCTCGACAGAGTCGAAAACATTCAGTACTTC. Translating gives CASSLPALDRVENIQYF.

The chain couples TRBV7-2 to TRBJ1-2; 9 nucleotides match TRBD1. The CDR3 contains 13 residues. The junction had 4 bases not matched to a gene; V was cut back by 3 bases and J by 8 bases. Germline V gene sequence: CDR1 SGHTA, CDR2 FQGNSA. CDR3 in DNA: TGTGCCAGCAGCTTTAGGACAGGGGAGGGCTACACCTTC. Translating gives CASSFRTGEGYTF.

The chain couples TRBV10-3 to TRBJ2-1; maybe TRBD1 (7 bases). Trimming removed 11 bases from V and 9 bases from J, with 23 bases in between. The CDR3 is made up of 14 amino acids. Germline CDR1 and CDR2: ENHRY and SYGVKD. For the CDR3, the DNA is TGTGCCCTCCAGGGGGACCGCGGGATAGGTGAGCAGTTCTTC. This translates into CALQGDRGIGEQFF.

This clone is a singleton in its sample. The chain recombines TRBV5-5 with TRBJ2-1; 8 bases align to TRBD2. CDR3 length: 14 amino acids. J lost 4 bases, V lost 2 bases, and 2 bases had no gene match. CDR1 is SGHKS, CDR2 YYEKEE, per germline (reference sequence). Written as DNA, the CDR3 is TGTGCCAGCAGCTTTACTAGCGGATACAATGAGCAGTTCTTC. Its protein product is CASSFTSGYNEQFF.

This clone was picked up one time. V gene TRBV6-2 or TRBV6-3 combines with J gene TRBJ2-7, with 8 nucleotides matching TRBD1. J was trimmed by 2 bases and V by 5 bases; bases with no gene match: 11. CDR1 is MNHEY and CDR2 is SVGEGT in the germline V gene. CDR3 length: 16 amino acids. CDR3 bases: TGTGCCAGCAGTACGACTCCCGGGACAGGAGCCTACGAGCAGTACTTC. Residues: CASSTTPGTGAYEQYF.

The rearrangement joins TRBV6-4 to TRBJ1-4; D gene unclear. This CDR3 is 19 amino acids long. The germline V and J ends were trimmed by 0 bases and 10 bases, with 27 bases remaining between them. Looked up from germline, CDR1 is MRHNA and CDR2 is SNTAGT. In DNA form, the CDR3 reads TGTGCCAGCAGTGACTCGCCAAGGCCTATAGTCACCCTTCGGGGAAAACTGTTTTTT. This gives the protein CASSDSPRPIVTLRGKLFF.

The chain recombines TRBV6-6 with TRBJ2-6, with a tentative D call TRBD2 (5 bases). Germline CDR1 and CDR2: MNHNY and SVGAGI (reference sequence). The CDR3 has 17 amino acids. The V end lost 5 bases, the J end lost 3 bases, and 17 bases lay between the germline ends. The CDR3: CASSRRRGTFGANVLTF. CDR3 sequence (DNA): TGTGCCAGCAGTCGCCGACGGGGTACTTTTGGGGCCAACGTCCTGACTTTC.